The 15 T cell receptor beta chains below were found in one sample sequenced in a study of blood T cell repertoires in COVID-19. Sequencing used immunoSEQ multiplex PCR; TCRdb keeps in-frame clones, though not all of them. The sample holds roughly 85,000 clones, roughly 85% seen once. The sequenced sample was peripheral blood. All receptors come from a man in his fifties or sixties with active or convalescent COVID-19.

The J gene is TRBJ2-7, the V gene TRBV14; 7 bases align to TRBD2. V was clipped by 3 bases and J by 2 bases; unmatched bases: 1. Germline-derived CDR1 and CDR2 are SGHDN and FVKESK. The CDR3 is 13 amino acids. CDR3 region: CASSQRGTYEQYF. CDR3 DNA: TGTGCCAGCAGCCAGCGGGGGACCTACGAGCAGTACTTC.

The genes are TRBV15 and TRBJ1-2; TRBD1 agrees at 9 bases. The CDR3 spans 15 residues. V was pared by 6 bases and J by 5 bases, with 10 bases of the junction left unmatched. Germline V gene sequence: CDR1 LNHNV, CDR2 YYDKDF (reference sequence). CDR3 residues: CATREGQGGTYGYTF. The CDR3 region has the DNA TGTGCCACCAGAGAGGGACAGGGCGGAACTTATGGCTACACCTTC.

The chain couples TRBV2 to TRBJ2-5; 7 positions agree with TRBD1. Germline V gene lookup returns CDR1 SNHLY and CDR2 FYNNEI. CDR3 length equals 13 residues. V was clipped by 7 bases and J by 2 bases; unmatched bases: 4. CDR3 DNA: TGTGCCAGCAATAGGGGGCGTCAAGAGACCCAGTACTTC. It yields the protein CASNRGRQETQYF.

The chain couples TRBV19 to TRBJ2-3; TRBD2 matches at 13 bases. The CDR3 contains 16 residues. CDR1 and CDR2 from the germline V gene are LNHDA and SQIVND (reference sequence). V shed 6 bases, J shed 3 bases, and the junction held 6 bases outside the gene matches. The DNA for the CDR3 is TGTGCCAGTAGCCGGACTAGCGGGAGTGGAACAGATACGCAGTATTTT. Protein sequence: CASSRTSGSGTDTQYF.

The gene calls are TRBV10-1 and TRBJ2-2; no clear D gene. Germline V gene sequence: CDR1 WNHNN, CDR2 SYGVQD (reference sequence). V lost 3 bases, J lost 3 bases, and 8 bases lay in between. The CDR3 is 14 residues long. CDR3 region: CASSEILYTGELFF. The CDR3 nucleotides read TGCGCCAGCAGTGAAATACTGTACACCGGGGAGCTGTTTTTT.

This chain's CDR3 is CASSGSGAGAGELFF. CDR3 coding DNA: TGTGCCAGCAGTGGGTCGGGAGCGGGTGCCGGGGAGCTGTTTTTT. The J gene is TRBJ2-2, the V gene TRBV2, with a tentative D call TRBD2 (6 bases). Germline V gives CDR1 SNHLY, CDR2 FYNNEI. V lost 4 bases and J lost 6, with 15 bases in between. The CDR3 has 15 amino acids.

The chain links TRBV7-9 to TRBJ2-1; 7 bases fit TRBD1. J lost 7 bases, V lost 3 bases, and 9 bases had no gene match. The CDR3 is made up of 15 amino acids. CDR1 is SEHNR and CDR2 is FQNEAQ in the germline V gene (reference sequence). Here the CDR3 DNA reads TGTGCCAGCAGCTTGGGACAGCAGAATGAAAATGAGCAGTTCTTC. Translated: CASSLGQQNENEQFF.

The V gene is TRBV2, the J gene TRBJ1-2, with D maybe TRBD1 (6 bases). Trimming cost V 7 bases and J 0 bases, with 9 bases left between them. This CDR3 region has 13 residues. The germline gives CDR1 SNHLY, CDR2 FYNNEI. The CDR3 DNA follows: TGTGCCAGCAAACCAGGGGCTAACTATGGCTACACCTTC. This encodes CASKPGANYGYTF.

This clone was picked up one time. The chain carries TRBV5-1 and TRBJ2-3; TRBD1 agrees at 7 bases. This CDR3 contains 16 residues. V lost 0 bases to trimming and J lost 2 bases; unmatched junction nucleotides: 6. CDR1 and CDR2 (germline): SGHRS, YFSETQ. CDR3 sequence: CASSLEGAGATDTQYF. CDR3 sequence (DNA): TGCGCCAGCAGCTTGGAGGGGGCAGGGGCCACAGATACGCAGTATTTT.

The CDR3 reads CASSYSAGGTGELFF. The CDR3 DNA reads as TGTGCCAGCAGTTACTCGGCAGGGGGTACCGGGGAGCTGTTTTTT. The chain couples TRBV6-6 to TRBJ2-2, with 7 bases matching TRBD1. Germline assignment: CDR1 MNHNY and CDR2 SVGAGI (reference sequence). V lost 0 bases to trimming and J lost 5 bases; unmatched junction nucleotides: 3. The CDR3 sequence is 15 residues long.

The rearrangement links TRBV6-2 or TRBV6-3 to TRBJ1-5; 7 nucleotides match TRBD1. The CDR3 covers 14 residues. Looked up from germline, CDR1 is MNHEY and CDR2 is SVGEGT. Trimming took 5 bases from V and 7 from J; bases not matched to a gene: 8. CDR3 nucleotide sequence: TGTGCCAGCAGTGGACAGGCCGTTTCACAGCCCCAGCATTTT. Translation: CASSGQAVSQPQHF.

This sequence joins TRBV29-1 and TRBJ2-7; D may be TRBD1 (6 bases). The CDR3 has 11 residues. V lost 6 bases, J lost 3 bases, and 9 bases lay in between. Germline V CDR1 and CDR2: SQVTM, ANQGSEA. The CDR3: CSVKTGYEQYF. CDR3 sequence (DNA): TGCAGCGTCAAGACAGGCTACGAGCAGTACTTC.

This chain joins TRBV18 and TRBJ2-5; TRBD2 agrees at 10 bases. The ends lost 4 bases at V and 3 bases at J; junction bases unmatched: 5. The germline V gene has CDR1 KGHSH and CDR2 LQKENI. There are 15 residues in the CDR3. Written as DNA, the CDR3 is TGTGCCAGCTCACGTGAGCTAGCGGGGGAAGAGACCCAGTACTTC. This gives the protein CASSRELAGEETQYF.

This chain uses TRBV5-1 with TRBJ2-2, with 10 bases lining up with TRBD2. Unmatched junction bases numbered 14, after V lost 4 bases and J lost 2 bases. The germline V gene encodes CDR1 SGHRS and CDR2 YFSETQ. The CDR3 length is 19 residues. CDR3 in amino acids: CASSTISGAGGLNTGELFF. CDR3 bases: TGCGCCAGCAGCACAATCTCGGGAGCGGGAGGGCTTAACACCGGGGAGCTGTTTTTT.

A few counts support this clone. The CDR3 protein is CASSEARGSSYNSPLHF. The CDR3 DNA reads as TGTGCCAGCAGTGAAGCAAGGGGTAGCTCCTATAATTCACCCCTCCACTTT. The V gene is TRBV2, the J gene TRBJ1-6; TRBD1 might be the D (5 bases). The CDR3 contains 17 residues. V was clipped by 0 bases and J by 0 bases, with 9 bases between them. The V gene's germline CDR1 is SNHLY and CDR2 FYNNEI. Full variable domain (remainder filled in from reference TRBV2 and TRBJ1-6): EPEVTQTPSHQVTQMGQEVILRCVPISNHLYFYWYRQILGQKVEFLVSFYNNEISEKSEIFDDQFSVERPDGSNFTLKIRSTKLEDSAMYFCASSEARGSSYNSPLHFGNGTRLTVT.